This passage covers 5 T cell receptor beta chains from one sample sequenced in a study of regulatory T cells in long-lasting Graves disease. Building of the TCR beta libraries involved iRepertoire HTBI primers and Arm-PCR of CDR3 regions. One entry per CDR3 protein results from TCRdb running MiXCR on the multiplex PCR reads. The sample lists roughly 500,000 distinct CDR3 sequences, around 15% occurring once. Time point given: newly diagnosed GD, antithyroid drugs for less than 3 months. PBMC-derived RNA was used for the TCR library. The sample was also reused in another study, on T cells in Graves' hyperthyroidism and ophthalmopathy.

Here the sequenced sample was peripheral blood mononuclear cells (PBMCs), taken at new diagnosis, from a patient treated with antithyroid drugs. Every receptor here comes from a woman in her forties or fifties with Graves disease.

This clonotype was observed a few times. The CDR3 sequence: CASSQHYRGPFSYEQYF. The DNA of the CDR3 is TGTGCCAGCAGCCAACACTACAGGGGGCCCTTCTCCTACGAGCAGTACTTC. The rearrangement links TRBV6-1 to TRBJ2-7, with 9 bases fitting TRBD1. CDR3 size: 17 residues. The V gene's germline CDR1 is MNHNS and CDR2 SASEGT. Losses at the gene ends were 6 bases for V and 0 bases for J; bases not matched to a gene: 12.

This clonotype has a count of ten or more. The rearrangement joins TRBV6-5 to TRBJ1-3; D ambiguous. Germline CDR1 MNHEY, CDR2 SVGAGI. The CDR3 runs to 16 residues. V dropped 0 bases and J dropped 4 bases, with 13 bases sitting between them. The CDR3: CASSYSGGSGGNTIYF. The DNA for the CDR3 is TGTGCCAGCAGTTACTCAGGAGGCTCGGGAGGAAACACCATATATTTT.

This clonotype has a count of ten or more. The chain employs TRBV7-8 and TRBJ1-1, with D unclear. The germline V gene has CDR1 SGHVS and CDR2 FQNEAQ. The CDR3 extends over 16 amino acids. Trimming pared 0 bases from V and 4 bases from J, leaving 15 bases between. CDR3 amino acids: CASSLANTVSSTEAFF. The CDR3 DNA reads as TGTGCCAGCAGCTTAGCCAACACGGTCAGTTCCACTGAAGCTTTCTTT.

The CDR3 spells CASRPPGDNNSPLHF. CDR3 in DNA: TGTGCCAGCAGACCACCGGGGGACAATAATTCACCCCTCCACTTT. V usage is TRBV5-4 and J usage is TRBJ1-6, with TRBD1 as a possible D gene (6 bases). This CDR3 comprises 15 residues. Germline lookup yields CDR1 SGHNT and CDR2 YYREEE (reference sequence). V shed 5 bases and J shed 5 bases, with 14 bases lying between them.

V gene TRBV30 combines with J gene TRBJ2-5; D is possibly TRBD1 (6 bases). V lost 5 bases, J lost 1 base, and 20 bases lay in between. Germline assignment: CDR1 GTSNPN and CDR2 SVGIG (reference sequence). The CDR3 is 16 amino acids. The DNA for the CDR3 is TGTGCCTGGGGTGCTGACAGGACCATACTCCAAGAGACCCAGTACTTC. As protein: CAWGADRTILQETQYF.